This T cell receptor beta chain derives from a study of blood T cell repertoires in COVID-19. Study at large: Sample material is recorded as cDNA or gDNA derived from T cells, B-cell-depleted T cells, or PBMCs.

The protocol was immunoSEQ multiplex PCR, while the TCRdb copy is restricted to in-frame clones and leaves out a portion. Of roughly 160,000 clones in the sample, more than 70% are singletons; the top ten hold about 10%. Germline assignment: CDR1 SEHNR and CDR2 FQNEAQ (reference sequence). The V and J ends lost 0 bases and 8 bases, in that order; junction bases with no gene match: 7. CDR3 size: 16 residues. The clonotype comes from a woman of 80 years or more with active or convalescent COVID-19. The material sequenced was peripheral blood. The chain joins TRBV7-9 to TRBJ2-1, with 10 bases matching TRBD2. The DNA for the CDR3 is TGTGCCAGCAGCTTAGCGCGGTCTAGCGGGAGCGATGAGCAGTTCTTC. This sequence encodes CASSLARSSGSDEQFF.